The T cell receptor beta chain described here comes from a study of blood T cell repertoires in COVID-19. About the study: Nucleic acid was either cDNA or gDNA, and it came from T cells, B-cell-depleted T cells, or PBMCs.

Authors' data handling: It was from reference gene primer amplification that nucleated cell counts were estimated. Assay used: immunoSEQ multiplex PCR; TCRdb lists only in-frame clones, some missing. V, J and clone size are those of that table, while D and trimming were read from the DNA. This sample has more than 150,000 clones, with around 83% found just once. This CDR3 has 15 amino acids. The germline V and J ends were trimmed by 5 bases and 5 bases, with 17 bases remaining between them. Germline CDR1 and CDR2: SGHTA and FQGNSA. V usage is TRBV7-2 and J usage is TRBJ2-3; D is possibly TRBD1 (7 bases). The specimen was peripheral blood. The sequence was collected from a man aged 65-85 years who had recovered from COVID-19. Here the CDR3 reads CASSPNGQGGDTQYF. The CDR3 coding sequence is TGTGCCAGCAGCCCGAATGGCCAGGGGGGAGATACGCAGTATTTT.